Following are 30 T cell receptor beta chains from one sample sequenced in a study of shared clonotypes between healthy human individuals. Here immunoSEQ multiplex PCR was the method, and the copy in TCRdb shows in-frame clones only, minus some. The table includes hundreds of thousands of clones, roughly four fifths detected once. What was sequenced was PBMCs. These receptors were taken from a woman in her 40s in good health. Some clones in this sample may be carry-over from other donors' samples.

The chain is built from TRBV9 and TRBJ2-2; 8 bases fit TRBD2. The CDR3 has 14 amino acids. Per the germline V gene, CDR1 is SGDLS and CDR2 is YYNGEE. V dropped 3 bases and J dropped 6; count of bases not matched to a gene: 4. CDR3 in DNA: TGTGCCAGCAGCGGCACTAGCGGCGCCGGGGAGCTGTTTTTT. It encodes CASSGTSGAGELFF.

CDR3 DNA: TGTGCCAGCAGCCAAGAAACTAGCGGGAGTGTTCAGTTTCCCGGGGAGCTGTTTTTT. Its translation: CASSQETSGSVQFPGELFF. The chain joins TRBV4-2 to TRBJ2-2; TRBD2 aligns across 11 bases. In germline, CDR1 is LGHNA, CDR2 YNFKEQ. The CDR3 has 19 amino acids. J was trimmed by 6 bases and V by 0 bases; bases with no gene match: 12.

Ten or more counts support this clone. The chain has TRBV6-5 and TRBJ2-7; 8 bases map to TRBD2. Per germline, CDR1 MNHEY and CDR2 SVGAGI. CDR3 size: 14 residues. The trim removed 6 bases at V and 7 bases at J, leaving 11 bases unmatched. CDR3 region: CASSRSSGSWEQYF. The CDR3 DNA reads TGTGCCAGCAGCCGGAGCAGCGGGAGTTGGGAGCAGTACTTC.

The chain is built from TRBV9 and TRBJ2-5; no firm D call. V was trimmed by 6 bases and J by 1 base, leaving 10 bases between them. The CDR3 length is 13 residues. The germline V gene encodes CDR1 SGDLS and CDR2 YYNGEE. The CDR3 spells CASNPSPQETQYF. In DNA, the CDR3 is TGTGCCAGCAACCCGTCCCCCCAAGAGACCCAGTACTTC.

On this clone: A far larger clone differs by one base, so this is likely a read error. The genes are TRBV28 and TRBJ1-1; 10 nucleotides align to TRBD1. CDR1 and CDR2 from the germline V gene are MDHEN and SYDVKM. This CDR3 is built from 14 residues. The CDR3 loop reads CASIRQGADTETFF. Written as DNA, the CDR3 is TGTGCCAGCATCAGACAGGGGGCGGACACTGAAACTTTCTTT.

J is TRBJ1-1 and V is TRBV7-9; no reliable D call. V lost 0 bases and J lost 9, with 11 bases in between. This CDR3 is 13 amino acids long. Germline CDR1 SEHNR, CDR2 FQNEAQ (reference sequence). The CDR3 is CASSLAYDGQAFF. CDR3 bases: TGTGCCAGCAGCTTAGCATATGACGGACAAGCTTTCTTT.

This rearrangement joins TRBV30 to TRBJ2-7; TRBD2 matches 11 bases. The CDR3 is made up of 13 amino acids. Trimming at V came to 8 bases and at J to 2 bases, leaving 5 bases not matched to a gene. CDR1 and CDR2 (germline): GTSNPN, SVGIG (reference sequence). The CDR3: CAALAGGTYEQYF. The CDR3, as DNA: TGTGCCGCGCTAGCGGGGGGAACCTACGAGCAGTACTTC.

Here the CDR3 DNA reads TGTGCCTCGGGGGAGCTGTTTTTT. Translating gives CASGELFF. The rearrangement uses TRBV28 and TRBJ2-2, with D uncertain. From germline, CDR1 is MDHEN and CDR2 SYDVKM. CDR3 length: 8 residues. With 11 bases removed from V and 8 bases from J, the gap between germline ends came to 3 bases.

About this clone itself: This may come from a read error, since a much larger clone is one base off. The V and J genes are TRBV29-1 and TRBJ1-1; 7 bases match TRBD1. The CDR3 is 14 residues long. Germline V gene sequence: CDR1 SQVTM, CDR2 ANQGSEA. CDR3 bases: TGCAGCGTAGACGGCACAGGGGTGAACACTGAAGCTCTCTTT. This encodes CSVDGTGVNTEALF. The full variable domain, completed using reference TRBV29-1 and TRBJ1-1, is SAVISQKPSRDICQRGTSLTIQCQVDSQVTMMFWYRQQPGQSLTLIATANQGSEATYESGFVIDKFPISRPNLTFSTLTVSNMSPEDSSIYLCSVDGTGVNTEALFGQGTRLTVV.

The chain combines TRBV18 with TRBJ1-1; D perhaps matches TRBD1 (5 bases). Germline values: CDR1 KGHSH, CDR2 LQKENI. CDR3 length: 13 amino acids. V was trimmed by 1 base and J by 7 bases, leaving 10 bases between them. CDR3 sequence (DNA): TGTGCCAGCTCACCACGGCAGGGCGGTGAAGCTTTCTTT. This sequence encodes CASSPRQGGEAFF.

The chain uses TRBV30 and TRBJ1-6, with D maybe TRBD1 (6 bases). Germline values: CDR1 GTSNPN, CDR2 SVGIG (reference sequence). The CDR3 is 16 residues long. Trimming shortened V by 3 bases and J by 7 bases, and 19 bases separated the two germline ends. This chain's CDR3 is CAWRGGLGGENSPLHF. CDR3 DNA sequence: TGTGCCTGGAGAGGGGGACTGGGAGGGGAGAATTCACCCCTCCACTTT.

This chain links TRBV29-1 with TRBJ2-3; 10 positions match TRBD2. V shed 6 bases, J shed 2 bases, and the junction held 8 bases outside the gene matches. This CDR3 is 15 amino acids long. Germline V gene sequence: CDR1 SQVTM, CDR2 ANQGSEA. In nucleotides, the CDR3 is TGCAGCGTCCCCACTAGCGGGACGTACACAGATACGCAGTATTTT. This encodes CSVPTSGTYTDTQYF.

The chain has TRBV4-1 and TRBJ2-4, with 10 bases matching TRBD2. Per germline, CDR1 MGHRA and CDR2 YSYEKL. The trim removed 3 bases at V and 0 bases at J, leaving 8 bases unmatched. The length of the CDR3 is 18 residues. The CDR3 DNA reads as TGCGCCAGCAGCCAGGGTATAGCGGGAGGAATAGCCAAAAACATTCAGTACTTC. The encoded protein is CASSQGIAGGIAKNIQYF.

The chain is built from TRBV28 and TRBJ1-2; no clear D gene. Trimming took off 1 base at V and 6 bases at J, with 12 bases between the two ends. The V gene's germline CDR1 is MDHEN and CDR2 SYDVKM. The CDR3 has 14 amino acids. CDR3 in amino acids: CASSLFRDLHGYTF. CDR3 DNA sequence: TGTGCCAGCAGTTTATTCCGAGACCTCCATGGCTACACCTTC.

The rearrangement links TRBV28 to TRBJ2-3; TRBD2 matches 9 bases. This CDR3 has 14 residues. The germline V gene encodes CDR1 MDHEN and CDR2 SYDVKM. V was clipped by 7 bases and J by 2 bases; unmatched bases: 4. This chain's CDR3 is CASTSGGYTDTQYF. Written as DNA, the CDR3 is TGTGCCAGCACCAGCGGGGGGTACACAGATACGCAGTATTTT.

This rearrangement joins TRBV7-6 to TRBJ1-5; 8 positions agree with TRBD1. Germline CDR1 is SGHVS and CDR2 is FNYEAQ. The CDR3 consists of 18 residues. With V trimmed by 6 bases and J by 0 bases, 13 bases remained unmatched. The CDR3: CASSQTSTGGFSNQPQHF. In DNA, the CDR3 is TGTGCCAGCAGTCAAACCTCAACAGGGGGGTTTAGCAATCAGCCCCAGCATTTT. Filled out from reference TRBV7-6 and TRBJ1-5, the complete variable domain reads GAGVSQSPRYKVTKRGQDVALRCDPISGHVSLYWYRQALGQGPEFLTYFNYEAQQDKSGLPNDRFSAERPEGSISTLTIQRTEQRDSAMYRCASSQTSTGGFSNQPQHFGDGTRLSIL.

The chain has TRBV28 and TRBJ2-1, with TRBD2 as a possible D gene (6 bases). This CDR3 is built from 14 residues. CDR1 and CDR2 (germline): MDHEN, SYDVKM. Trimming removed 6 bases at V and 9 bases at J, with 18 bases between. CDR3 amino acids: CASSKTVTGGEQFF. The DNA for the CDR3 is TGTGCCAGCAGCAAAACGGTGACCGGGGGTGAGCAGTTCTTC.

This clone was detected ten times or more. The chain carries TRBV27 and TRBJ2-7; 7 bases map to TRBD2. CDR3 length: 15 amino acids. From germline, CDR1 is MNHEY and CDR2 SMNVEV (reference sequence). The trim removed 3 bases at V and 7 bases at J, leaving 12 bases unmatched. The CDR3, as DNA: TGTGCCAGCAGTTTTAAAGTAGCGGGCCTCTTAGAGCAGTACTTC. It is translated as CASSFKVAGLLEQYF.

The chain links TRBV19 to TRBJ2-2; the D is unclear. Germline V gene data show CDR1 as LNHDA and CDR2 as SQIVND (reference sequence). The CDR3 runs 11 residues. V lost 3 bases and J 6 bases, leaving 2 bases between the germline ends. The CDR3 sequence: CASSIPGELFF. Written as DNA, the CDR3 is TGTGCCAGTAGTATCCCCGGGGAGCTGTTTTTT.

The chain couples TRBV5-4 to TRBJ2-3, with 8 bases that match TRBD2. The V gene's germline CDR1 is SGHNT and CDR2 YYREEE (reference sequence). Trimming removed 5 bases from V and 2 bases from J; junction bases left unmatched: 4. The CDR3 is made up of 14 amino acids. The CDR3 coding sequence is TGTGCCAGCAGAACCGGACTAGCCACAGATACGCAGTATTTT. Its translation: CASRTGLATDTQYF.

This clone was observed a few times. The genes are TRBV15 and TRBJ1-5; D is ambiguous. The CDR3 runs 13 residues. Germline V lookup: CDR1 LNHNV, CDR2 YYDKDF (reference sequence). V gave up 1 base and J gave up 7 bases, with 8 bases separating them. The CDR3 loop is CATSRAKEQPQHF. The DNA of the CDR3 is TGTGCCACCAGCAGAGCTAAGGAACAGCCCCAGCATTTT.

The chain links TRBV21-1 to TRBJ2-7; the tabulated D call, TRBD2, remains unverified against the DNA. TRBV21-1 is termed a pseudogene. This CDR3 contains 16 residues. The CDR3 DNA sequence: TGTGCCAGCAGCAAAGCCGCGGCGGGGGGGCAGTACGAGCAGTACTTC. It is translated as CASSKAAAGGQYEQYF.

This sequence joins TRBV4-1 and TRBJ2-7; TRBD2 matches at 11 bases. The CDR3 has 19 residues. Germline trimming cut 1 base from V and 7 bases from J; bases unmatched to any gene: 18. Germline lookup yields CDR1 MGHRA and CDR2 YSYEKL. The CDR3 bases are TGCGCCAGCAGCCAAGTTTTCCCTAGCGGGAGGACCTACTCCGTGGAGCAGTACTTC. Its translation: CASSQVFPSGRTYSVEQYF.

The chain joins TRBV27 to TRBJ2-3; 7 bases are a match to TRBD2. From germline, CDR1 is MNHEY and CDR2 SMNVEV (reference sequence). The CDR3 is 15 residues long. Trimming removed 2 bases from V and 4 bases from J; junction bases left unmatched: 6. Here the CDR3 DNA reads TGTGCCAGCAGTTTACTTGGCGGGAGTGCAGATACGCAGTATTTT. Its protein product is CASSLLGGSADTQYF.

The chain recombines TRBV19 with TRBJ1-1; no firm D call. V shed 6 bases and J shed 3 bases, with 14 bases lying between them. The CDR3 totals 14 residues. Germline V lookup: CDR1 LNHDA, CDR2 SQIVND (reference sequence). The CDR3 sequence is CASSFLGYDTEAFF. CDR3 DNA sequence: TGTGCCAGTAGCTTCTTAGGGTATGACACTGAAGCTTTCTTT. Full variable domain (remainder filled in from reference TRBV19 and TRBJ1-1): DGGITQSPKYLFRKEGQNVTLSCEQNLNHDAMYWYRQDPGQGLRLIYYSQIVNDFQKGDIAEGYSVSREKKESFPLTVTSAQKNPTAFYLCASSFLGYDTEAFFGQGTRLTVV.

This clone was counted a few times. With only one base between it and a far larger clone, this is likely a read error. Other DNA sequences of this sample code for an identical CDR3. This chain links TRBV30 with TRBJ2-1; possibly TRBD1 or TRBD2 for D (5 bases each). Germline CDR1 is GTSNPN and CDR2 is SVGIG (reference sequence). This CDR3 spans 11 amino acids. In DNA, the CDR3 is TGCGCCGGGACCCTTTGGAATGAGCAGTTCTTC. This codes for CAGTLWNEQFF.

This clone was seen just once. A far larger clone is one nucleotide away, so this likely arose from a read error. The chain couples TRBV30 to TRBJ2-2; D may match TRBD1 or TRBD2 (6 bases each). The V gene's germline CDR1 is GTSNPN and CDR2 SVGIG (reference sequence). The CDR3 has 15 amino acids. DNA for the CDR3: TGTGCCTGGAGGAGTGCAGGGGAGGATACCGGGAAGCTGTTTTTT. Translated: CAWRSAGEDTGKLFF.

The chain links TRBV28 to TRBJ1-4, with D possibly being TRBD1 (5 bases). This CDR3 has 14 residues. Germline V gene sequence: CDR1 MDHEN, CDR2 SYDVKM. With 8 bases removed from V and 4 bases from J, the gap between germline ends came to 14 bases. Written as DNA, the CDR3 is TGTGCCAGCGCTCCCGCGGGGGGTAATGAAAAACTGTTTTTT. As protein: CASAPAGGNEKLFF.

The sample holds many counts of this clone. The chain uses TRBV19 and TRBJ2-4; TRBD1 matches 7 bases. The junction had 8 bases not matched to a gene; V was cut back by 3 bases and J by 6 bases. From germline, CDR1 is LNHDA and CDR2 SQIVND (reference sequence). This CDR3 region has 15 residues. This chain's CDR3 is CASSISTGTRNIQYF. CDR3 nucleotides: TGTGCCAGTAGTATTTCGACAGGGACGCGAAACATTCAGTACTTC.

This clone was seen at least ten times. The chain uses TRBV9 and TRBJ1-5; 10 bases are a match to TRBD1. Germline V gives CDR1 SGDLS, CDR2 YYNGEE. Losses at the gene ends were 4 bases for V and 4 bases for J; bases not matched to a gene: 5. The CDR3 consists of 15 residues. The CDR3 loop is CASSPGTGANQPQHF. The CDR3 DNA reads TGTGCCAGCAGCCCGGGGACAGGGGCAAATCAGCCCCAGCATTTT.